These 12 T cell receptor beta chains share one sample of origin, sequenced in a study of blood T cell repertoires in COVID-19. The data were produced by immunoSEQ multiplex PCR, yet TCRdb's version contains in-frame clones alone and is incomplete. The data contain 110,000 to 150,000 clones, roughly 80% of them singletons. The source material was peripheral blood. Receptor source: a man between 65 and 79 years old who had recovered from COVID-19.

The chain couples TRBV30 to TRBJ1-1, with D perhaps TRBD1 (6 bases). Germline V gives CDR1 GTSNPN, CDR2 SVGIG (reference sequence). V lost 1 base and J 1 base, leaving 13 bases between the germline ends. The CDR3 is made up of 15 amino acids. CDR3 nucleotides: TGTGCCTGGAGTGCCCCCGGACAGCAGAACACTGAAGCTTTCTTT. As protein: CAWSAPGQQNTEAFF.

This chain uses TRBV24-1 with TRBJ1-6; 9 bases are a match to TRBD1. CDR1 and CDR2 from the germline V gene are KGHDR and SFDVKD. The CDR3 totals 18 residues. Trimming took 0 bases from V and 1 from J; bases not matched to a gene: 3. CDR3 protein: CATSDLRDRASYNSPLHF. The CDR3 coding sequence is TGTGCCACCAGTGATTTGAGGGACAGGGCGTCCTATAATTCACCCCTCCACTTT.

The chain combines TRBV27 with TRBJ2-2, with 10 bases identical to TRBD1. The junction had 5 bases not matched to a gene; V was cut back by 0 bases and J by 7 bases. CDR3 size: 16 residues. Germline V gene data show CDR1 as MNHEY and CDR2 as SMNVEV (reference sequence). CDR3 DNA: TGTGCCAGCAGTTTATCGGGACAGGGGTTCGTCGGGGAGCTGTTTTTT. Amino acids: CASSLSGQGFVGELFF.

This clone came up once. This chain connects TRBV5-8 to TRBJ1-6, with 8 bases lining up with TRBD1. Germline V lookup: CDR1 SGHTS, CDR2 YDEGEE. The CDR3 sequence is 17 residues long. Trimming at V came to 4 bases and at J to 7 bases, leaving 13 bases not matched to a gene. In DNA form, the CDR3 reads TGTGCCAGCAGCGTCTCGACAGGGGCGACGCAAAATTCACCCCTCCACTTT. It specifies CASSVSTGATQNSPLHF.

This clone was found a few times. The chain is built from TRBV30 and TRBJ2-7; TRBD1 might be the D (7 bases). Looked up from germline, CDR1 is GTSNPN and CDR2 is SVGIG (reference sequence). V lost 2 bases and J lost 4, with 15 bases in between. The CDR3 sequence is 14 residues long. The CDR3 spells CAWSPAGGGYEQYF. DNA of the CDR3: TGTGCCTGGAGTCCGGCAGGGGGAGGTTACGAGCAGTACTTC.

The chain couples TRBV18 to TRBJ2-3; D is undetermined. Germline V gene sequence: CDR1 KGHSH, CDR2 LQKENI. CDR3 length equals 13 residues. V gave up 6 bases and J gave up 2 bases, with 9 bases separating them. CDR3 DNA sequence: TGTGCCAGCTCGCCTTTAGCCACAGATACGCAGTATTTT. This translates into CASSPLATDTQYF.

The CDR3 sequence: CASSQNVIGYTF. The CDR3 nucleotides read TGTGCCAGCAGCCAAAATGTCATTGGCTACACCTTC. The chain is built from TRBV3-1 (or the pseudogene TRBV3-2) and TRBJ1-2; D gene unclear. V lost 2 bases to trimming and J lost 7 bases, with 8 bases between them. In germline, CDR1 is LGHDT, CDR2 YNNKEL (reference sequence). This CDR3 spans 12 amino acids.

The genes are TRBV9 and TRBJ1-2, with 12 bases aligning to TRBD1. Germline CDR1 reads SGDLS; CDR2 reads YYNGEE. The V segment lost 3 bases and the J segment 4 bases; nucleotides outside the gene matches: 7. This CDR3 region has 16 residues. The CDR3 loop reads CASSAEGTGGVYGYTF. CDR3 coding DNA: TGTGCCAGCAGCGCGGAAGGGACAGGGGGCGTCTATGGCTACACCTTC.

The chain combines TRBV2 with TRBJ2-5; the match to TRBD1 covers 7 bases. CDR1 SNHLY and CDR2 FYNNEI come from the germline V gene. After removal of 8 bases from V and 1 base from J, the junction contained 7 bases not matched to a gene. The CDR3 has 14 amino acids. The CDR3 spells CASGANRGQETQYF. CDR3 DNA: TGTGCCAGCGGAGCTAACAGGGGCCAAGAGACCCAGTACTTC.

The rearrangement links TRBV30 to TRBJ2-7, with a weak D call TRBD2 (6 bases). The CDR3 spans 14 residues. Trimming took 3 bases from V and 2 from J, leaving 14 bases between them. Per germline, CDR1 GTSNPN and CDR2 SVGIG (reference sequence). The CDR3 DNA is TGTGCCTGGAGCCTATGGGAGGCCCCCTACGAGCAGTACTTC. Translating gives CAWSLWEAPYEQYF.

The chain employs TRBV4-3 and TRBJ1-2; TRBD1 is a possible D gene (6 bases). Germline V gene sequence: CDR1 LGHNA, CDR2 YSLEER. The length of the CDR3 is 15 residues. Deletions cut 4 bases from V and 2 bases from J, with 14 bases between. In DNA, the CDR3 is TGCGCCAGCAGCCCAGAGACAGGCCTCAACTATGGCTACACCTTC. Its protein is CASSPETGLNYGYTF.

This rearrangement joins TRBV10-3 to TRBJ2-3, with TRBD2 identical over 8 bases. Germline-derived CDR1 and CDR2 are ENHRY and SYGVKD. The junction had 1 base not matched to a gene; V was cut back by 5 bases and J by 0 bases. This CDR3 is built from 14 residues. As DNA, the CDR3 is TGTGCCATCAGTTCTAGCGGGAGCACAGATACGCAGTATTTT. This codes for CAISSSGSTDTQYF.